What follows are 27 T cell receptor beta chains derived from one specimen sequenced in a study of blood T cell repertoires in COVID-19. The table came from immunoSEQ multiplex PCR; TCRdb's copy has only in-frame clones and leaves some out. The sample contains about 240,000 clones, about 82% of which appear only once. The sequenced sample consisted of peripheral blood. The receptors derive from a man older than 75 with acute or convalescent COVID-19.

The chain carries TRBV3-1 (or the pseudogene TRBV3-2) and TRBJ1-3; tentative D call: TRBD1 (6 bases). Germline V CDR1 and CDR2: LGHDT, YNNKEL (reference sequence). The CDR3 length is 17 residues. V was trimmed by 4 bases and J by 3 bases, leaving 19 bases between them. The CDR3 bases are TGTGCCAGCAGCCCCCTCCCCCGGGGGGCGCGTGGAAACACCATATATTTT. It yields the protein CASSPLPRGARGNTIYF.

The chain carries TRBV3-1 (or the pseudogene TRBV3-2) and TRBJ1-1, with 9 bases fitting TRBD1. The V gene's germline CDR1 is LGHDT and CDR2 YNNKEL (reference sequence). This CDR3 has 14 residues. The junction had 12 bases not matched to a gene; V was cut back by 6 bases and J by 10 bases. The CDR3 loop is CASRYGQGNVVAFF. CDR3 DNA sequence: TGTGCCAGCAGGTACGGACAGGGGAACGTCGTAGCTTTCTTT.

The genes are TRBV29-1 and TRBJ2-5; 8 nucleotides align to TRBD1. The CDR3 has 14 amino acids. V was pared by 5 bases and J by 3 bases, with 8 bases of the junction left unmatched. Germline assignment: CDR1 SQVTM and CDR2 ANQGSEA. The CDR3 loop reads CSVSDRGPEETQYF. CDR3 nucleotide sequence: TGCAGCGTTTCTGACAGGGGTCCTGAAGAGACCCAGTACTTC.

The chain links TRBV3-1 (or the pseudogene TRBV3-2) to TRBJ1-2, with unresolved D. V shed 2 bases and J shed 3 bases, with 10 bases lying between them. The germline V gene encodes CDR1 LGHDT and CDR2 YNNKEL (reference sequence). The CDR3 covers 14 residues. The CDR3 is CASSQTDWDYGYTF. The CDR3 region has the DNA TGTGCCAGCAGCCAAACGGACTGGGACTATGGCTACACCTTC.

The chain carries TRBV3-1 (or the pseudogene TRBV3-2) and TRBJ2-2; 7 bases map to TRBD1. This CDR3 comprises 15 residues. Trimming at V came to 4 bases and at J to 11 bases, leaving 13 bases not matched to a gene. The V gene's germline CDR1 is LGHDT and CDR2 YNNKEL (reference sequence). The CDR3: CASSLLGVGGYELFF. Written as DNA, the CDR3 is TGTGCCAGCAGCCTACTTGGGGTAGGGGGCTACGAGCTGTTTTTT.

CDR3: CSVVSRVGIGELFF. The CDR3, as DNA: TGCAGCGTTGTATCCAGGGTCGGTATAGGGGAGCTGTTTTTT. The rearrangement links TRBV29-1 to TRBJ2-2; TRBD1 might be the D (5 bases). In germline, CDR1 is SQVTM, CDR2 ANQGSEA. Between the trimmed V and J ends, which lost 4 bases and 8 bases, there was a span of 17 bases. There are 14 residues in the CDR3.

The CDR3 coding sequence is TGCGCCAGCAGTGAGGGCAGGGCTAGCGGGGGGAGCTACAATGAGCAGTTCTTC. As protein: CASSEGRASGGSYNEQFF. The gene calls are TRBV10-1 and TRBJ2-1; 11 bases fit TRBD2. The CDR3 runs to 18 residues. V trimming: 2 bases; J trimming: 3 bases; junction bases outside the gene matches: 9. Per the germline V gene, CDR1 is WNHNN and CDR2 is SYGVQD (reference sequence).

The chain uses TRBV3-1 (or the pseudogene TRBV3-2) and TRBJ2-7; TRBD2 might be the D (6 bases). Deletions cut 0 bases from V and 7 bases from J, with 19 bases between. CDR1 and CDR2 (germline): LGHDT, YNNKEL (reference sequence). This CDR3 is 16 amino acids long. Written as DNA, the CDR3 is TGTGCCAGCAGCCAAGATCCGGGACTTCCTTTGAGGGAGCAGTACTTC. Its translation is CASSQDPGLPLREQYF.

The genes are TRBV2 and TRBJ2-1, with 7 bases lining up with TRBD2. This CDR3 has 15 amino acids. The V segment lost 6 bases and the J segment 0 bases; nucleotides outside the gene matches: 5. Germline loops: CDR1 SNHLY, CDR2 FYNNEI. CDR3 nucleotides: TGTGCCAGCAGCTTTGGACTAGGCTCCTACAATGAGCAGTTCTTC. Its translation: CASSFGLGSYNEQFF.

For the CDR3, the DNA is TGTGCCATCAGTGAGCTCCCTAGTCAAGGCTACACCTTC. Its translation: CAISELPSQGYTF. The gene calls are TRBV10-3 and TRBJ1-2; D unresolved. The CDR3 is 13 amino acids. The ends were cut back, 2 bases at V and 8 bases at J, with 12 bases in the middle. Germline values: CDR1 ENHRY, CDR2 SYGVKD.

The genes are TRBV28 and TRBJ1-2; 9 nucleotides line up with TRBD1. CDR1 and CDR2 (germline): MDHEN, SYDVKM. The trim removed 7 bases at V and 7 bases at J, leaving 13 bases unmatched. This CDR3 is 15 amino acids long. The CDR3 DNA reads TGTGCCAGCAAAACGCCCGCCGGGACAGGGATTGGCTACACCTTC. Amino acids: CASKTPAGTGIGYTF.

In this sample, this clone turned up once. V usage is TRBV6-2 or TRBV6-3 and J usage is TRBJ1-4; 8 bases map to TRBD1. This CDR3 spans 14 amino acids. Trimming at V came to 6 bases and at J to 3 bases, leaving 3 bases not matched to a gene. CDR1 MNHEY and CDR2 SVGEGT come from the germline V gene. In nucleotides, the CDR3 is TGTGCCAGCAGCTCGGGACAGGCTAATGAAAAACTGTTTTTT. As protein: CASSSGQANEKLFF.

The gene calls are TRBV11-2 and TRBJ2-5; 10 positions agree with TRBD1. The CDR3 covers 16 residues. CDR1 SGHAT and CDR2 FQNNGV come from the germline V gene. Germline trimming cut 3 bases from V and 5 bases from J; bases unmatched to any gene: 9. The CDR3 DNA follows: TGTGCCAGCAGCTTCCGTCCCGGGACAGGGGCGGAGACCCAGTACTTC. This gives the protein CASSFRPGTGAETQYF.

V usage is TRBV29-1 and J usage is TRBJ1-2, with D possibly TRBD1 on 6 matching bases. Trimming left V 7 bases short and J 8 bases short, with 17 bases between. This CDR3 has 12 amino acids. The germline gives CDR1 SQVTM, CDR2 ANQGSEA. The CDR3 DNA follows: TGCAGCGCTCGGACAGACGCCTCCGGCTACACCTTC. It encodes CSARTDASGYTF. The whole variable domain, remainder taken from reference TRBV29-1 and TRBJ1-2, is SAVISQKPSRDICQRGTSLTIQCQVDSQVTMMFWYRQQPGQSLTLIATANQGSEATYESGFVIDKFPISRPNLTFSTLTVSNMSPEDSSIYLCSARTDASGYTFGSGTRLTVV.

In DNA form, the CDR3 reads TGTGCCAGCAGCCACATCGGACAGAGGTATAATTCACCCCTCCACTTT. Translating gives CASSHIGQRYNSPLHF. The V gene is TRBV7-2, the J gene TRBJ1-6; weak D call: TRBD1 (6 bases). Per germline, CDR1 SGHTA and CDR2 FQGNSA. Trimming cost V 5 bases and J 4 bases, with 15 bases left between them. The CDR3 covers 16 residues.

The chain uses TRBV7-2 and TRBJ2-3, with 8 bases identical to TRBD2. The CDR3 is 16 amino acids. V shed 2 bases, J shed 0 bases, and the junction held 4 bases outside the gene matches. In germline, CDR1 is SGHTA, CDR2 FQGNSA. The CDR3 DNA is TGTGCCAGCAGCTTAAAGCGGGGGCCGAGCACAGATACGCAGTATTTT. Amino acids: CASSLKRGPSTDTQYF.

In DNA, the CDR3 is TGTGCCAGCAGGAGACGGGGGGGAACCACAGATACGCAGTATTTT. This gives the protein CASRRRGGTTDTQYF. The chain carries TRBV11-2 and TRBJ2-3, with 8 bases fitting TRBD2. J lost 2 bases, V lost 6 bases, and 7 bases had no gene match. CDR3 size: 15 residues. The germline V gene encodes CDR1 SGHAT and CDR2 FQNNGV. The whole variable domain, remainder taken from reference TRBV11-2 and TRBJ2-3, is EAGVAQSPRYKIIEKRQSVAFWCNPISGHATLYWYQQILGQGPKLLIQFQNNGVVDDSQLPKDRFSAERLKGVDSTLKIQPAKLEDSAVYLCASRRRGGTTDTQYFGPGTRLTVL.

This sequence joins TRBV7-8 and TRBJ1-3; TRBD1 aligns across 10 bases. CDR3 length: 16 residues. After removal of 1 base from V and 2 bases from J, the junction contained 2 bases not matched to a gene. In germline, CDR1 is SGHVS, CDR2 FQNEAQ. CDR3 nucleotides: TGTGCCAGCAGCTTAGTAGGGACAGGGGCTGGAAACACCATATATTTT. Its protein product is CASSLVGTGAGNTIYF.

The rearrangement joins TRBV9 to TRBJ2-3, with 11 bases lining up with TRBD2. CDR1 and CDR2 from the germline V gene are SGDLS and YYNGEE. With 3 bases clipped from V and 2 bases from J, the junction kept 14 bases outside the gene matches. This CDR3 has 19 residues. The CDR3 loop reads CASSAVTSGGRSSTDTQYF. In DNA form, the CDR3 reads TGTGCCAGCAGCGCCGTCACTAGCGGGGGCCGGTCATCCACAGATACGCAGTATTTT. Combining the CDR3 with reference TRBV9 and TRBJ2-3 gives the whole variable domain DSGVTQTPKHLITATGQRVTLRCSPRSGDLSVYWYQQSLDQGLQFLIQYYNGEERAKGNILERFSAQQFPDLHSELNLSSLELGDSALYFCASSAVTSGGRSSTDTQYFGPGTRLTVL.

The V gene is TRBV9, the J gene TRBJ1-2, with TRBD1 matching over 8 bases. There are 17 residues in the CDR3. Losses at the gene ends were 4 bases for V and 7 bases for J; bases not matched to a gene: 18. The germline gives CDR1 SGDLS, CDR2 YYNGEE. CDR3 bases: TGTGCCAGCAGCCTCCAGCGGGGTAGGCAGGGGGCGTCTGGCTACACCTTC. Translated, it gives CASSLQRGRQGASGYTF.

V and J are TRBV6-5 and TRBJ2-5; 7 positions agree with TRBD2. Germline values: CDR1 MNHEY, CDR2 SVGAGI. Losses at the gene ends were 6 bases for V and 5 bases for J; bases not matched to a gene: 9. The CDR3 is made up of 14 amino acids. DNA of the CDR3: TGTGCCAGCAGCCCCGGGGCGGGAGCTGAGACCCAGTACTTC. As protein: CASSPGAGAETQYF.

The chain is built from TRBV19 and TRBJ1-4; D is perhaps TRBD1 (5 bases). Germline V gene sequence: CDR1 LNHDA, CDR2 SQIVND (reference sequence). There are 15 residues in the CDR3. Trimming shortened V by 3 bases and J by 0 bases, and 8 bases separated the two germline ends. CDR3 loop: CASSIQGATNEKLFF. The DNA of the CDR3 is TGTGCCAGTAGTATCCAGGGCGCAACTAATGAAAAACTGTTTTTT.

The rearrangement links TRBV28 to TRBJ2-4; D remains ambiguous. This CDR3 comprises 14 residues. Germline assignment: CDR1 MDHEN and CDR2 SYDVKM. Between the trimmed V and J ends, which lost 3 bases and 0 bases, there was a span of 6 bases. The CDR3 DNA sequence: TGTGCCAGCAGTTTTCAGTTAGCCAAAAACATTCAGTACTTC. It translates to CASSFQLAKNIQYF.

The chain links TRBV5-1 to TRBJ1-1; perhaps TRBD1 as D (6 bases). Deletions cut 1 base from V and 3 bases from J, with 10 bases between. The V gene's germline CDR1 is SGHRS and CDR2 YFSETQ. This CDR3 has 14 amino acids. The CDR3 nucleotides are TGCGCCAGCAGCTTGACAGGGTCATACACTGAAGCTTTCTTT. Its protein is CASSLTGSYTEAFF.

The chain combines TRBV4-1 with TRBJ2-6; TRBD1 aligns across 9 bases. Losses at the gene ends were 5 bases for V and 1 base for J; bases not matched to a gene: 6. The V gene's germline CDR1 is MGHRA and CDR2 YSYEKL. This CDR3 spans 17 amino acids. This CDR3 is CASSTRDRASGANVLTF. The DNA of the CDR3 is TGCGCCAGCAGCACACGGGACAGGGCTTCTGGGGCCAACGTCCTGACTTTC.

The chain recombines TRBV7-8 with TRBJ1-6; 8 bases are a match to TRBD1. Germline V gene lookup returns CDR1 SGHVS and CDR2 FQNEAQ. The CDR3 contains 17 residues. Germline trimming cut 3 bases from V and 1 base from J; bases unmatched to any gene: 5. CDR3 DNA: TGTGCCAGCAGCTTGGAAGGACAGGGTTCCTATAATTCACCCCTCCACTTT. This translates into CASSLEGQGSYNSPLHF. Together with reference TRBV7-8 and TRBJ1-6, the CDR3 gives the full variable domain: GAGVSQSPRYKVAKRGQDVALRCDPISGHVSLFWYQQALGQGPEFLTYFQNEAQLDKSGLPSDRFFAERPEGSVSTLKIQRTQQEDSAVYLCASSLEGQGSYNSPLHFGNGTRLTVT.

This chain joins TRBV4-3 and TRBJ1-4; D unresolved. Trimming cost V 5 bases and J 4 bases, with 14 bases left between them. Germline V gives CDR1 LGHNA, CDR2 YSLEER. CDR3 length: 15 amino acids. CDR3 sequence (DNA): TGCGCCAGCAGCGGAGAGAGGGTTCATAATGAAAAACTGTTTTTT. Translating it yields CASSGERVHNEKLFF.